What follows are 13 T cell receptor beta chains derived from one specimen sequenced in a study of glioma-infiltrating T cells. Amplification of TCR alpha and beta CDR3 regions from RNA used iRepertoire nested multiplex PCR. TCRdb itself ran the multiplex PCR reads through MiXCR, one entry per CDR3 protein. The table includes 150,000 to 200,000 distinct CDR3 sequences, about 31% detected once. The sample comprised glioma tissue, nonneoplastic brain tissue, or PBMCs (not recorded which). These receptors were collected from a human donor with low-grade glioma or glioblastoma, undergoing nonglioma brain surgery, or in good health (not recorded which).

This rearrangement joins TRBV4-3 to TRBJ2-1; 8 positions agree with TRBD2. V was clipped by 1 base and J by 15 bases; unmatched bases: 11. Germline V CDR1 and CDR2: LGHNA, YSLEER. CDR3 size: 14 residues. CDR3 nucleotide sequence: TGCGCCAGCAGCCAAGCCTCTGGGGCGGGAGGACGGTTCTTC. Translating it yields CASSQASGAGGRFF.

This clonotype was found many times. The chain is built from TRBV24-1 and TRBJ2-1; TRBD1 agrees at 7 bases. The CDR3 runs 16 residues. V dropped 1 base and J dropped 1; count of bases not matched to a gene: 3. In germline, CDR1 is KGHDR, CDR2 SFDVKD. CDR3 residues: CATSDFSGGSYNEQFF. The CDR3, as DNA: TGTGCCACCAGTGATTTCTCAGGGGGTTCCTACAATGAGCAGTTCTTC.

Turning to this clonotype: A junction end diverges from the germline sequence, so it may reflect a read error. V gene TRBV6-5 combines with J gene TRBJ1-1; D remains ambiguous. The CDR3 has 16 residues. CDR1 is MNHEY, CDR2 SVGAGI, per germline. CDR3 residues: CASSSPSRMANTGALF. The CDR3 DNA reads TGTGCCAGCAGTTCTCCCTCGAGGATGGCGAACACTGGAGCTCTCTTT.

Ten or more counts support this clonotype. The chain's CDR3 is CASSVGLAGGVGEQFF. The CDR3 coding sequence is TGTGCCAGCAGCGTCGGACTAGCGGGAGGAGTTGGTGAGCAGTTCTTC. The chain uses TRBV7-9 and TRBJ2-1; 14 positions agree with TRBD2. The V gene's germline CDR1 is SEHNR and CDR2 FQNEAQ (reference sequence). V was clipped by 5 bases and J by 9 bases; unmatched bases: 9. The CDR3 length is 16 residues.

This clonotype was observed many times. The rearrangement links TRBV18 to TRBJ1-2; 8 nucleotides agree with TRBD1. The CDR3 runs to 14 residues. After removal of 4 bases from V and 3 bases from J, the junction contained 4 bases not matched to a gene. The germline CDR1 and CDR2 sequences are KGHSH and LQKENI. CDR3 sequence reads: CASSQDRADYGYTF. CDR3 nucleotides: TGTGCCAGCTCACAGGACAGGGCCGACTATGGCTACACCTTC.

This clonotype was seen just once. V usage is TRBV20-1 and J usage is TRBJ2-1; 9 bases are shared with TRBD2. The CDR3 length is 16 residues. Germline V lookup: CDR1 DFQATT, CDR2 SNEGSKA (reference sequence). J gave up 2 bases and V 8 bases, and 13 bases lay outside the gene matches. CDR3 bases: TGCAGTTCTATACAGGCCCTAGCGGGACCCTACAATGAGCAGTTCTTC. It codes for CSSIQALAGPYNEQFF.

This clonotype was counted many times. The chain has TRBV7-2 and TRBJ2-1, with D perhaps TRBD1 or TRBD2 (6 bases each). V was cut by 3 bases and J by 12 bases, with 21 bases left in between. Per the germline V gene, CDR1 is SGHTA and CDR2 is FQGNSA. The CDR3 is 15 residues long. For the CDR3, the DNA is TGTGCCAGCAGCTTCGATAAACTAGGGGGGCGGGTGCAGTTCTTC. This encodes CASSFDKLGGRVQFF.

As for this clonotype: Just one base apart from a much larger clone, this may be a read error. The chain recombines TRBV4-2 with TRBJ1-2; 7 bases match TRBD1. The CDR3 spans 14 residues. The junction had 4 bases not matched to a gene; V was cut back by 4 bases and J by 2 bases. Per the germline V gene, CDR1 is LGHNA and CDR2 is YNFKEQ. CDR3 region: CASSPPDRNYGYTF. CDR3 bases: TGTGCCAGCAGCCCTCCGGACAGGAACTATGGCTACACCTTC.

CDR3 in DNA: TGTGCCAGCAGCTGGCTAGCGGGAGCTATTGAGCAGTTCTTC. Translated: CASSWLAGAIEQFF. The genes are TRBV7-2 and TRBJ2-1, with TRBD2 matching 10 bases. The germline V gene has CDR1 SGHTA and CDR2 FQGNSA. The CDR3 runs 14 residues. The V segment lost 4 bases and the J segment 9 bases; nucleotides outside the gene matches: 6.

A note on this clonotype: A read error may explain this, as a much larger clone is one base away. The chain recombines TRBV12-3 or TRBV12-4 with TRBJ1-1, with TRBD1 matching over 8 bases. The length of the CDR3 is 15 residues. The V gene end was trimmed by 6 bases and the J gene end by 5 bases; junction bases not matched to a gene: 11. The CDR3 nucleotides are TGTGCCAGCAGACCGACAGGGGAGCCGAAAACTGAAGCTTTCTTT. It translates to CASRPTGEPKTEAFF.

A remark on this clonotype: This may come from a read error, since a much larger clone is one base off. The genes are TRBV20-1 and TRBJ2-5; D might be TRBD1 (5 bases). This CDR3 is 14 amino acids long. Per the germline V gene, CDR1 is DFQATT and CDR2 is SNEGSKA (reference sequence). The V and J ends lost 0 bases and 5 bases respectively, with 13 bases between them. CDR3 region: CSARDWAKGETQYF. The CDR3 nucleotides read TGCAGTGCTAGAGATTGGGCTAAGGGGGAGACCCAGTACTTC.

This clonotype was detected many times. The V gene is TRBV6-2 or TRBV6-3, the J gene TRBJ1-1, with D hard to call. CDR1 and CDR2 (germline): MNHEY, SVGEGT. The CDR3 runs 13 residues. The V end lost 2 bases, the J end lost 1 base, and 5 bases lay between the germline ends. The CDR3 loop is CASSYRQNTEAFF. CDR3 bases: TGTGCCAGCAGTTACAGGCAGAACACTGAAGCTTTCTTT.

V is TRBV29-1 and J is TRBJ2-4; D is unclear. This CDR3 spans 14 amino acids. The V and J ends lost 4 bases and 0 bases respectively, with 10 bases between them. Germline CDR1 SQVTM, CDR2 ANQGSEA. The CDR3 spells CSVASDLAKNIQYF. DNA for the CDR3: TGCAGCGTTGCTTCAGACTTAGCCAAAAACATTCAGTACTTC.